This TCR beta chain is drawn from a study of blood T cells in healthy people across ages. General study points: In older individuals, TCR beta diversity per million T cells was lower, falling roughly linearly with age.

Worth noting for this clonotype: Its antigen is currently unknown.

Combining a sample-barcoded 5' primer with a J-beta primer mix, a second PCR ran for about 7 to 12 cycles. Via MiXCR, TCRdb re-called the 5' RACE reads, giving one row per CDR3 protein. The top ten clones hold about 42% of a sample with approximately 730,000 distinct CDR3 sequences, roughly 53% of them seen once. The CDR3 totals 16 residues. The V segment lost 1 base and the J segment 11 bases; nucleotides outside the gene matches: 12. CDR1 MNHEY and CDR2 SVGAGI come from the germline V gene. Aged roughly 6 to 90, donors were systemically healthy Caucasians from Russia. The TCR was taken from a man older than 75 in good health. The V and J genes are TRBV6-5 and TRBJ2-5; 11 nucleotides line up with TRBD1. Sequenced material: blood. In DNA form, the CDR3 reads TGTGCCAGCAGTTACTTAAGGGGACAGGGGGTGAATGAGCAGTACTTC. Translated: CASSYLRGQGVNEQYF.